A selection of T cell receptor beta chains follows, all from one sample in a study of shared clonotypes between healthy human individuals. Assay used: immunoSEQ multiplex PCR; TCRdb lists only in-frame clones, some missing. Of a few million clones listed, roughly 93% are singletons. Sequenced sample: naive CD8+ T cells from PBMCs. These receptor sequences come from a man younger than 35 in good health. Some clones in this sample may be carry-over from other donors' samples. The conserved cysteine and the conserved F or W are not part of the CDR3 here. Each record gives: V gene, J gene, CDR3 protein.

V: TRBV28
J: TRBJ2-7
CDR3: ASSRDRELYEQY

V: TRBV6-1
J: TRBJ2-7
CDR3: ASSEASGRPPEQY

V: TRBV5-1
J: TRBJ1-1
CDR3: ASSLRDRLGGTEAF

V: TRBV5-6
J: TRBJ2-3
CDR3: ASSRDADTQY

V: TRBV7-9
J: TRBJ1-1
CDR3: ASSLSLWGTEAF

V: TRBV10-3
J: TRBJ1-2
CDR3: AISDPRVFYGYT

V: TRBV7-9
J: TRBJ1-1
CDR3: ASSSLLNTEAF

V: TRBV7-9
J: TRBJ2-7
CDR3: ASSLLGVGRSRDEQY

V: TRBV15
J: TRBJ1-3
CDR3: ATSRPFVSRDTIY

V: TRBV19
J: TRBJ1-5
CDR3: ASRGTGVYQPQH

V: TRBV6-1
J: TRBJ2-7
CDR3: ASRGTLVYEQY

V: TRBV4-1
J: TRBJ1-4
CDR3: ASSQLGAGEEKLF

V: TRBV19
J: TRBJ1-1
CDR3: ASSPPRATMNTEAF

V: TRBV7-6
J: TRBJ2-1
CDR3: ASSSGQGALEQF

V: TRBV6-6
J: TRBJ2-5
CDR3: ASSTSGYVETQY

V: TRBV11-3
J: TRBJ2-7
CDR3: ASSLFFSSSYEQY

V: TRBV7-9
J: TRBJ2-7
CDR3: ASSFGQPEQY

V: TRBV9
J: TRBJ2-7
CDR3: ASSPWDTTYEQY

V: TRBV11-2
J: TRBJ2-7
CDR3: ASSSGQSYEQY

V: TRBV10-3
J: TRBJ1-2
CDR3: AISKDRSPDYGYT

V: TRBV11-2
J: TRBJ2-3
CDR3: ASSLGPAGVGTDTQY

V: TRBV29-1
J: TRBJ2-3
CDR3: SVPQVLAGRDTQY

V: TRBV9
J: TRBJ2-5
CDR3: ASSLPRAEGRQETQY

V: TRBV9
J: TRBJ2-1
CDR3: ASSLRTSGGDNEQF

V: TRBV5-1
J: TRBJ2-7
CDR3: ASSLARSPEQY

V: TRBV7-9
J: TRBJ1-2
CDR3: ASSLADSDNYGYT

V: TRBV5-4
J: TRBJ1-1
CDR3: ASSFLGGPGTEAF

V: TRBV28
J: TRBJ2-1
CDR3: ASSLISSSSYNEQF

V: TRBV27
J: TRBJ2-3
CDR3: ASSFRSTVGPSTDTQY